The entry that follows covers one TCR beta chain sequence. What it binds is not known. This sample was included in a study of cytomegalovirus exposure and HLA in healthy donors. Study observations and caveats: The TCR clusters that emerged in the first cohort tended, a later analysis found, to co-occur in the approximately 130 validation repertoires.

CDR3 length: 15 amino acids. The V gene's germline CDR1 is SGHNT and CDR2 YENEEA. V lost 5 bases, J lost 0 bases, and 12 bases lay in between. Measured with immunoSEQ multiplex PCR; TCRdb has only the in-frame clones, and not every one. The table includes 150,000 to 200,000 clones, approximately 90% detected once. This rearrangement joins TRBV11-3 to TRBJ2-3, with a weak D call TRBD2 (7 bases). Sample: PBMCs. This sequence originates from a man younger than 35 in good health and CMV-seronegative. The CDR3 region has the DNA TGTGCCAGCAGCCTTGGGGGGGCTAGCACAGATACGCAGTATTTT. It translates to CASSLGGASTDTQYF.